Below, 27 T cell receptor beta chains from the same sample are listed, as sequenced in a study of beta chain features in type 1 diabetes. Sequencing targeted expressed TCRB transcripts, as all isolated RNA had been reverse transcribed. This table comes from immunoSEQ multiplex PCR, and its TCRdb copy is limited to in-frame clones, with some not included. The sample yields around 170,000 clones, 7.5% to 10% seen once. The sequencing input was central memory CD4+ T cells from blood. The receptors were sampled from a woman between 18 and 29 years old in good health.

This clone was seen only a few times. CDR3 loop: CACQSGSGSTDTQYF. In DNA form, the CDR3 reads TGTGCCTGCCAGAGCGGGTCAGGGAGCACAGATACGCAGTATTTT. The V and J genes are TRBV30 and TRBJ2-3; D may be TRBD2 (6 bases). Germline loops: CDR1 GTSNPN, CDR2 SVGIG (reference sequence). V lost 6 bases and J lost 0, with 16 bases in between. The CDR3 is 15 residues long.

The rearrangement joins TRBV15 to TRBJ2-2, with TRBD2 as a possible D gene (6 bases). Trimming shortened V by 2 bases and J by 2 bases, and 9 bases separated the two germline ends. Germline CDR1 LNHNV, CDR2 YYDKDF (reference sequence). The CDR3 is 15 amino acids. CDR3 protein: CATSRQEGNTGELFF. In DNA form, the CDR3 reads TGTGCCACCAGCAGACAGGAGGGAAACACCGGGGAGCTGTTTTTT.

The chain employs TRBV30 and TRBJ1-5; D remains ambiguous. Germline V gives CDR1 GTSNPN, CDR2 SVGIG (reference sequence). V lost 2 bases to trimming and J lost 0 bases, with 14 bases between them. This CDR3 has 16 residues. The CDR3 spells CAWSLPGSYSNQPQHF. In nucleotides, the CDR3 is TGTGCCTGGAGTCTCCCGGGATCCTATAGCAATCAGCCCCAGCATTTT.

The V and J genes are TRBV10-3 and TRBJ2-1; 9 bases are a match to TRBD1. This CDR3 contains 18 residues. Germline loops: CDR1 ENHRY, CDR2 SYGVKD. V lost 6 bases and J lost 6; bases outside the gene matches: 18. CDR3 amino acids: CAISPSTGTGRKGNEQFF. The CDR3, as DNA: TGTGCCATCAGCCCGTCGACAGGGACAGGGAGGAAGGGCAATGAGCAGTTCTTC.

The chain has TRBV15 and TRBJ2-3, with 10 bases fitting TRBD2. Trimming at V came to 0 bases and at J to 5 bases, leaving 8 bases not matched to a gene. CDR3 length: 17 amino acids. Germline lookup yields CDR1 LNHNV and CDR2 YYDKDF (reference sequence). Here the CDR3 reads CATSRDNLAGARDTQYF. The CDR3 bases are TGTGCCACCAGCAGAGATAACCTAGCGGGGGCGAGAGATACGCAGTATTTT.

This rearrangement joins TRBV9 to TRBJ2-1; TRBD2 matches at 9 bases. V lost 4 bases and J lost 2; bases outside the gene matches: 10. The length of the CDR3 is 17 residues. Germline V gene data show CDR1 as SGDLS and CDR2 as YYNGEE. CDR3 region: CASSRSAGGRTYNEQFF. The CDR3 nucleotides read TGTGCCAGCAGCAGATCAGCGGGAGGTCGGACCTACAATGAGCAGTTCTTC.

A few counts support this clone. The gene calls are TRBV11-1 and TRBJ2-6; no clear D. The germline gives CDR1 SGHAT, CDR2 FQDESV (reference sequence). Trimming stripped 1 base from V and 0 bases from J, with 10 bases between. The CDR3 is 17 amino acids. In DNA form, the CDR3 reads TGTGCCAGCAGCTTAGTCTGGTTCGGCTCTGGGGCCAACGTCCTGACTTTC. Protein: CASSLVWFGSGANVLTF.

This clone was detected only a few times. The chain joins TRBV29-1 to TRBJ1-2, with TRBD1 as a possible D gene (5 bases). V was pared by 7 bases and J by 9 bases, with 21 bases between. The CDR3 covers 13 residues. Germline CDR1 SQVTM, CDR2 ANQGSEA. The CDR3 region has the DNA TGCAGCGGCGGGGGGTCGGCGCTTGGTAGCTACACCTTC. This gives the protein CSGGGSALGSYTF.

The gene calls are TRBV6-1 and TRBJ2-7; 8 bases fit TRBD2. The CDR3 is made up of 12 amino acids. Looked up from germline, CDR1 is MNHNS and CDR2 is SASEGT. Trimming removed 6 bases from V and 2 bases from J; junction bases left unmatched: 0. The CDR3 reads CASRLAAYEQYF. The CDR3 DNA is TGTGCCAGCAGACTAGCGGCCTACGAGCAGTACTTC.

The chain joins TRBV12-5 to TRBJ2-1; D possibly corresponds to TRBD1 (5 bases). This CDR3 is 13 amino acids long. Per the germline V gene, CDR1 is LGHNT and CDR2 is FRNRAP. Trimming pared 3 bases from V and 11 bases from J, leaving 14 bases between. This CDR3 is CASGFGQGRQQFF. For the CDR3, the DNA is TGTGCTAGTGGTTTCGGTCAGGGCCGGCAGCAGTTCTTC. Variable domain in full (rest from reference TRBV12-5 and TRBJ2-1): DARVTQTPRHKVTEMGQEVTMRCQPILGHNTVFWYRQTMMQGLELLAYFRNRAPLDDSGMPKDRFSAEMPDATLATLKIQPSEPRDSAVYFCASGFGQGRQQFFGPGTRLTVL.

The gene calls are TRBV29-1 and TRBJ1-2, with D perhaps TRBD1 (5 bases). Trimming cost V 6 bases and J 7 bases, with 21 bases left between them. Germline V CDR1 and CDR2: SQVTM, ANQGSEA. The CDR3 spans 14 residues. CDR3 loop: CSVGRKGRDSGYTF. CDR3 coding DNA: TGCAGCGTCGGACGTAAGGGCAGGGACTCTGGCTACACCTTC.

This clone was seen more than once but under ten times. V is TRBV27 and J is TRBJ1-5; possibly TRBD1 for D (6 bases). This CDR3 region has 15 residues. Trimming cost V 8 bases and J 2 bases, with 16 bases left between them. CDR1 MNHEY and CDR2 SMNVEV come from the germline V gene (reference sequence). CDR3 sequence (DNA): TGTGCCAGCGGGGGCATGATCGGAGGCAATCAGCCCCAGCATTTT. Its translation is CASGGMIGGNQPQHF.

The CDR3 reads CASSSQVAQETQYF. The CDR3 DNA reads TGTGCCAGCAGCTCCCAGGTGGCCCAAGAGACCCAGTACTTC. The V gene is TRBV7-2, the J gene TRBJ2-5; D is ambiguous. Trimming removed 4 bases from V and 1 base from J, with 10 bases in between. This CDR3 contains 14 residues. The germline CDR1 and CDR2 sequences are SGHTA and FQGNSA. Full variable domain (outside the CDR3, taken from reference TRBV7-2 and TRBJ2-5): GAGVSQSPSNKVTEKGKDVELRCDPISGHTALYWYRQSLGQGLEFLIYFQGNSAPDKSGLPSDRFSAERTGGSVSTLTIQRTQQEDSAVYLCASSSQVAQETQYFGPGTRLLVL.

This clone was counted between two and nine times. The V gene is TRBV7-2, the J gene TRBJ1-2; 11 bases fit TRBD1. Losses at the gene ends were 6 bases for V and 4 bases for J; bases not matched to a gene: 4. The CDR3 totals 14 residues. Germline CDR1 reads SGHTA; CDR2 reads FQGNSA. Written as DNA, the CDR3 is TGTGCCAGCAGTCCGGGACAGGGGGGCTATGGCTACACCTTC. Its protein product is CASSPGQGGYGYTF. The entire variable domain, with the rest obtained from reference TRBV7-2 and TRBJ1-2, is as follows: GAGVSQSPSNKVTEKGKDVELRCDPISGHTALYWYRQSLGQGLEFLIYFQGNSAPDKSGLPSDRFSAERTGGSVSTLTIQRTQQEDSAVYLCASSPGQGGYGYTFGSGTRLTVV.

This sequence joins TRBV11-2 and TRBJ2-3; 8 bases are shared with TRBD2. The CDR3 sequence is 15 residues long. Germline CDR1 SGHAT, CDR2 FQNNGV. The V and J ends lost 4 bases and 5 bases, in that order; junction bases with no gene match: 8. CDR3 sequence (DNA): TGTGCCAGCAGCTACCAGAGCGGGAGTCGAGATACGCAGTATTTT. It is translated as CASSYQSGSRDTQYF.

This clone was observed a handful of times. V and J are TRBV4-2 and TRBJ1-2, with D perhaps TRBD1 (6 bases). Germline CDR1 reads LGHNA; CDR2 reads YNFKEQ. The V end lost 2 bases, the J end lost 6 bases, and 22 bases lay between the germline ends. The CDR3 has 17 amino acids. The CDR3 spells CASSQISTRGGVHGYTF. The CDR3, as DNA: TGTGCCAGCAGCCAAATCTCAACTAGGGGGGGAGTTCATGGCTACACCTTC.

This chain uses TRBV30 with TRBJ2-3, with TRBD2 identical over 10 bases. Germline V gene data show CDR1 as GTSNPN and CDR2 as SVGIG (reference sequence). The J segment lost 2 bases and the V segment lost 1 base, leaving 9 bases of the junction unmatched. This CDR3 has 17 residues. CDR3 sequence (DNA): TGTGCCTGGAGTGGAGGGGCTAGCGGGAGTAACACAGATACGCAGTATTTT. This sequence encodes CAWSGGASGSNTDTQYF.

There are many counts of this clone. V is TRBV7-2 and J is TRBJ2-5; TRBD2 agrees at 11 bases. This CDR3 spans 15 amino acids. Unmatched junction bases numbered 7, after V lost 5 bases and J lost 5 bases. Germline V gene data show CDR1 as SGHTA and CDR2 as FQGNSA. The chain's CDR3 is CASSRSSGGMETQYF. The CDR3 nucleotides read TGTGCCAGCAGCCGGTCTAGCGGGGGGATGGAGACCCAGTACTTC.

The V call is TRBV7-2, the J call TRBJ2-1; 7 positions agree with TRBD1. The CDR3 loop spans 16 amino acids. The J segment lost 9 bases and the V segment lost 5 bases, leaving 16 bases of the junction unmatched. Per germline, CDR1 SGHTA and CDR2 FQGNSA. The CDR3, as DNA: TGTGCCAGCAGCCCCCGGGCAGGGGGATCAGTGGGTGAGCAGTTCTTC. Residues: CASSPRAGGSVGEQFF.

This clone was counted ten times or more. The chain links TRBV20-1 to TRBJ2-7; maybe TRBD1 (5 bases). CDR3 length: 11 residues. Trimming removed 3 bases from V and 6 bases from J, with 9 bases in between. Germline assignment: CDR1 DFQATT and CDR2 SNEGSKA (reference sequence). CDR3 DNA: TGCAGTGCTAGGGTGGACATCGAGCAGTACTTC. This translates into CSARVDIEQYF.

This clone was seen only a few times. CDR3 loop: CASSRDRGTGYEQYF. The CDR3 nucleotides read TGTGCCAGCAGCCGGGACAGGGGGACCGGATACGAGCAGTACTTC. The chain uses TRBV11-1 and TRBJ2-7, with 11 nucleotides matching TRBD1. The V gene's germline CDR1 is SGHAT and CDR2 FQDESV (reference sequence). This CDR3 contains 15 residues. Losses at the gene ends were 5 bases for V and 4 bases for J; bases not matched to a gene: 7. The full variable domain, its missing parts supplied by reference TRBV11-1 and TRBJ2-7, is EAEVAQSPRYKITEKSQAVAFWCDPISGHATLYWYRQILGQGPELLVQFQDESVVDDSQLPKDRFSAERLKGVDSTLKIQPAELGDSAMYLCASSRDRGTGYEQYFGPGTRLTVT.

The chain recombines TRBV4-2 with TRBJ2-3; TRBD2 aligns across 9 bases. After removal of 1 base from V and 0 bases from J, the junction contained 8 bases not matched to a gene. The CDR3 sequence is 18 residues long. The V gene's germline CDR1 is LGHNA and CDR2 YNFKEQ. The CDR3 DNA reads TGTGCCAGCAGCCAAGGGCTAAAGCGGGGGGCAAGCACAGATACGCAGTATTTT. Translation: CASSQGLKRGASTDTQYF.

Only a few counts were recorded for this clone. The chain has TRBV6-1 and TRBJ2-1; D unresolved. CDR3 size: 13 residues. The germline CDR1 and CDR2 sequences are MNHNS and SASEGT. V was clipped by 5 bases and J by 9 bases, with 14 bases between them. The CDR3 DNA is TGTGCCAGCAGTTCCACTGAGTGGGCTGAGCAGTTCTTC. The encoded protein is CASSSTEWAEQFF.

This clone showed up just a few times. The CDR3 sequence: CASSLGDRGYVEQYF. CDR3 DNA sequence: TGCGCCAGCAGCTTGGGGGACAGGGGATACGTCGAGCAGTACTTC. This chain links TRBV5-1 with TRBJ2-7, with 10 bases that match TRBD1. With V trimmed by 0 bases and J by 6 bases, 6 bases remained unmatched. The CDR3 runs to 15 residues. Germline loops: CDR1 SGHRS, CDR2 YFSETQ.

The V gene is TRBV28, the J gene TRBJ1-2; D perhaps matches TRBD1 (5 bases). CDR3 length: 13 amino acids. Germline assignment: CDR1 MDHEN and CDR2 SYDVKM. Trimming took 6 bases from V and 0 from J, leaving 8 bases between them. CDR3 sequence reads: CASRATANYGYTF. In nucleotides, the CDR3 is TGTGCCAGCAGGGCGACAGCTAACTATGGCTACACCTTC.

This clone was picked up a small number of times. This chain uses TRBV28 with TRBJ1-2; TRBD1 matches 8 bases. Germline values: CDR1 MDHEN, CDR2 SYDVKM. V lost 6 bases and J lost 8; bases outside the gene matches: 5. The length of the CDR3 is 12 residues. The CDR3 loop reads CASRDRARGYTF. DNA of the CDR3: TGTGCCAGCAGGGACAGGGCGCGGGGCTACACCTTC.

The rearrangement uses TRBV5-6 and TRBJ2-3; 8 bases agree with TRBD2. The CDR3 runs 15 residues. After removal of 3 bases from V and 5 bases from J, the junction contained 8 bases not matched to a gene. Germline V CDR1 and CDR2: SGHDT, YYEEEE. CDR3 nucleotides: TGTGCCAGCAGCTCAACCGGGACTAGAGAAGATACGCAGTATTTT. Translated: CASSSTGTREDTQYF.